The text below deals with one TCR beta chain. Its antigen remains undetermined. Per-base quality was not reported, and no clone a single base away is much larger than it. The CDR3 sequence holds 15 residues, the cysteine and phenylalanine included. Of all the DNA, just the CDR3 is kept, 45 bases in frame from base 1. Unmatched junction bases come to 3, with V trimmed by 0 bases and J by 4 bases. The germline V gene (reference sequence) provides CDR1 SGHNT and CDR2 YYREEE. This entry belongs to a study of beta chain features in type 1 diabetes (dated by TCRdb to between 2018 and 2020). About the full investigation: Patients and healthy donors did not differ in mean age, gender distribution, total cell number or subset yield. In the study, recently diagnosed type 1 diabetes patients and matched healthy donors were compared on the TCRB repertoires of their sorted circulating CD4+ T cell subsets. Whereas all 28 donors provided naive and central memory subsets, regulatory and stem cell-like memory subsets were isolated from just 8 patients and about eight healthy donors. A total of roughly 98,000,000 sorted cells were examined across all samples, and RNA yield correlated strongly with the number of cells per subset. On the study overall, not on this receptor specifically: Shorter templates might be favored by PCR, yet because patient and control samples were amplified and corrected together, any such skew would affect both groups equally. Patients with type 1 diabetes made fewer insertions and deleted more nucleotides at VDJ recombination sites, implying thymic rearrangement abnormalities. Only small numbers of individuals were included in the HLA sub-analyses, which left unresolved whether HLA type had any influence on TCRB rearrangement. Because cDNA was sequenced instead of genomic DNA, activated cells with high expression could be over-represented, although the groups did not differ in activation or CD3 levels. A moderate but significant shortening of TCRB CDR3 length was observed in type 1 diabetes patients in all four CD4+ subsets. The naive, central memory and regulatory TCRB repertoires appeared to resemble one another more closely among patients than among healthy donors.

Each donor gave one peripheral blood draw, averaging about 100 mL, which was collected into heparinised tubes. A BD FACSAria II was used to sort naive, central memory, regulatory and stem cell-like memory CD4+ T cells with a panel that included CD45RO, CCR7, CD25, CD127, CD95 and CD27. A purity above 95% was achieved for all sorted populations. PBMCs were isolated right away by Lymphoprep density gradient centrifugation and were stained directly, without culture. To minimize batch effects, samples were stained and sorted in pairs, one healthy donor with one patient per experiment. The entire amount of isolated RNA was reverse transcribed using the High Capacity cDNA Reverse Transcription Kit, so the sequenced TCRB transcripts were expressed ones. Deep immunoSEQ sequencing was applied to naive, central memory and regulatory T cell samples, giving an average of about 3.6 million total reads per sample. Sorted cells were lysed in RLT buffer, and RNA was extracted using DNase-treated RNeasy Micro or Mini kits according to cell number. To prevent cross-contamination, each cell subset was processed individually, whereas patient and healthy donor samples were processed jointly. TCRB sequences were amplified from cDNA with the immunoSEQ multiplex PCR, producing 87-bp fragments spanning the CDR3 region. Amplicons were sequenced on the Illumina HiSeq platform. On the authors' methods: Synthetic template baselines were used to correct PCR bias computationally, reads within Hamming distance 2 were collapsed, and singletons that could not be merged were discarded. Reads were aligned against IMGT so that V, D and J genes, CDR3 length and insertions or deletions at six rearrangement sites could be assigned. Within each subset, clonotype counts were normalized to sorted cell number, and only after that were true diversity and Gini coefficients computed with the tcR R package. Repertoire sharing was quantified using the overlap coefficient calculated on TCRB nucleotide sequences. TCRdb stores this immuneACCESS table with in-frame sequences only. Part of the clones is absent; in the studies checked, under half of the shortfall reflects unresolved V genes, and no reason is known for the rest. The V and J calls and clone size were taken over from that table, and D and trimming were inferred from the DNA. Recorded for this sample are about 220,000 clones; under 13% of them occurred a single time. Approximately 1.5% of the sample is in the top ten clones.

The sequenced material came from central memory CD4+ T cells from blood. The sequence was obtained from a man aged 18 to 29 in good health. Recombination joined TRBV5-4 with TRBJ2-2; the central 7 bases match TRBD2. The CDR3 loop reads CASSLGEGSTGELFF. The nucleotide sequence is TGTGCCAGCAGCTTGGGGGAGGGAAGCACCGGGGAGCTGTTTTTT.